These T cell receptor beta chains were read from a single sample in a study of cytomegalovirus exposure and HLA in healthy donors. Using immunoSEQ multiplex PCR, the repertoire was profiled, and TCRdb retains in-frame clones only, with some absent. The table shows about 160,000 clones, with around 88% occurring only once. Sequenced input: PBMCs. The origin of the receptors is a woman aged 18 to 35 in good health and CMV-seronegative. Each CDR3 is given with its conserved first and last residue. Each record gives: V gene, clone size, J gene, D gene, CDR3 protein, CDR3 DNA. A D gene is named only where the DNA matches it firmly. Clone sizes are given selectively: once, few, many, or a class where the clone is expanded.

TRBV27	NA	TRBJ2-7	NA	CASSRQVYYEQYF	TGTGCCAGCAGTAGACAGGTTTACTACGAGCAGTACTTC
TRBV5-4	once	TRBJ1-1	NA	CASSLGGFTEAFF	TGTGCCAGCAGCTTGGGGGGCTTCACTGAAGCTTTCTTT
TRBV11-2	few	TRBJ1-4	NA	CASSLSGKLFF	TGTGCCAGCAGCTTATCGGGGAAACTGTTTTTT
TRBV27	once	TRBJ2-7	NA	CASSLGRPPGEQYF	TGTGCCAGCAGTTTAGGGAGGCCCCCGGGGGAGCAGTACTTC
TRBV5-4	few	TRBJ1-1	TRBD1	CASSRWDRRETEAFF	TGTGCCAGCAGCAGATGGGACAGGCGGGAGACTGAAGCTTTCTTT
TRBV13	few	TRBJ1-1	NA	CASSLAQEEAFF	TGTGCCAGCAGCTTAGCACAGGAAGAAGCTTTCTTT
TRBV6-5	few	TRBJ1-1	NA	CASKPTGILNTEAFF	TGTGCCAGCAAACCGACGGGGATACTGAACACTGAAGCTTTCTTT
TRBV9	NA	TRBJ1-1	TRBD1	CASSVEPGGTEAFF	TGTGCCAGCAGCGTAGAGCCAGGGGGCACTGAAGCTTTCTTT
TRBV28	few	TRBJ1-4	NA	CASTGWLEKLFF	TGTGCCAGCACCGGGTGGTTAGAAAAACTGTTTTTT
TRBV12-5	NA	TRBJ2-3	TRBD2	CASGLRLAGGTDTQYF	TGTGCTAGTGGTTTGCGACTAGCGGGAGGTACAGATACGCAGTATTTT
TRBV5-1	NA	TRBJ2-1	TRBD2	CASTRETSGRAGVINEQFF	TGCGCCAGCACGAGGGAGACTAGCGGGAGGGCCGGGGTGATTAATGAGCAGTTCTTC
TRBV12-5	NA	TRBJ2-7	TRBD2	CASGLTSGTTYEQYF	TGTGCTAGTGGTTTAACTAGCGGGACAACCTACGAGCAGTACTTC
TRBV6-5	NA	TRBJ1-4	TRBD1	CASSPGTGNEKLFF	TGTGCCAGCAGCCCCGGGACAGGGAATGAAAAACTGTTTTTT
TRBV6-6	NA	TRBJ1-1	NA	CASSYWGLNTEAFF	TGTGCCAGCAGTTACTGGGGGCTGAACACTGAAGCTTTCTTT
TRBV15	NA	TRBJ2-7	NA	CATSRADSLTYEQYF	TGTGCCACCAGCAGAGCGGACAGTCTTACCTACGAGCAGTACTTC
TRBV28	NA	TRBJ2-5	NA	CASGAPAGTQYF	TGTGCCAGCGGCGCTCCTGCGGGGACCCAGTACTTC
TRBV7-8	few	TRBJ2-3	TRBD1	CASSRDRVRTDTQYF	TGTGCCAGCAGCCGAGACAGGGTTCGGACAGATACGCAGTATTTT
TRBV30	NA	TRBJ1-4	NA	CAWSQANEKLFF	TGTGCCTGGAGTCAGGCTAATGAAAAACTGTTTTTT
TRBV2	NA	TRBJ2-7	TRBD1	CASSYRGPSYEQYF	TGTGCCAGCAGTTACAGGGGGCCCTCCTACGAGCAGTACTTC
TRBV28	NA	TRBJ1-2	NA	CASSLVGQEKRYGYTF	TGTGCCAGCAGTTTAGTTGGACAAGAGAAGAGATATGGCTACACCTTC
TRBV19	NA	TRBJ2-7	NA	CASRDLTGAYEQYF	TGTGCCAGTAGGGATTTGACAGGAGCCTACGAGCAGTACTTC
TRBV7-9	NA	TRBJ1-2	TRBD1	CASSLAGTGLNYGYTF	TGTGCCAGCAGCTTAGCCGGGACAGGGCTTAACTATGGCTACACCTTC
TRBV2	NA	TRBJ2-7	NA	CASSGRSYEQYF	TGTGCCAGCAGTGGGCGGTCCTACGAGCAGTACTTC
TRBV6-1	NA	TRBJ1-2	NA	CASSENELVNYGYTF	TGTGCCAGCAGTGAAAACGAGTTGGTGAACTATGGCTACACCTTC
TRBV19	NA	TRBJ2-3	TRBD2	CASQTSGGADTQYF	TGTGCCAGTCAGACTAGCGGGGGCGCAGATACGCAGTATTTT
TRBV2	NA	TRBJ2-1	NA	CASPVRGKLGEQFF	TGTGCCAGCCCCGTACGGGGGAAACTCGGTGAGCAGTTCTTC
TRBV11-3	NA	TRBJ2-1	TRBD2	CASSPGLAENNEQFF	TGTGCCAGCAGCCCGGGACTAGCGGAAAACAATGAGCAGTTCTTC
TRBV5-4	NA	TRBJ1-2	TRBD1	CASSLDRGNYGYTF	TGTGCCAGCAGTCTCGACAGGGGTAACTATGGCTACACCTTC
TRBV5-1	NA	TRBJ2-7	NA	CASSRSTTAYEQYF	TGCGCCAGCAGCCGCTCAACTACTGCCTACGAGCAGTACTTC
TRBV7-8	NA	TRBJ2-2	NA	CASSLQGRIPGELFF	TGTGCCAGCAGCCTACAGGGTCGGATTCCCGGGGAGCTGTTTTTT
TRBV29-1	NA	TRBJ1-1	TRBD1	CSVLTGGGTEAFF	TGCAGCGTCCTTACAGGGGGAGGGACTGAAGCTTTCTTT
TRBV27	NA	TRBJ2-1	TRBD1	CASSRDRGHHEQFF	TGTGCCAGCAGTCGGGACAGGGGTCACCATGAGCAGTTCTTC
TRBV5-6	few	TRBJ2-7	TRBD2	CASNPGLAVYEQYF	TGTGCCAGCAACCCGGGACTAGCTGTTTACGAGCAGTACTTC
TRBV6-5	NA	TRBJ1-1	NA	CASSYSTGMGMEAFF	TGTGCCAGCAGTTACTCTACAGGGATGGGTATGGAAGCTTTCTTT
TRBV6-6	NA	TRBJ2-1	TRBD1	CASSYRTGARDNEQFF	TGTGCCAGCAGTTACCGCACAGGGGCGCGTGACAATGAGCAGTTCTTC
TRBV19	few	TRBJ1-1	TRBD1	CASRSGGNTEAFF	TGTGCCAGTAGATCAGGGGGGAACACTGAAGCTTTCTTT
TRBV6-1	NA	TRBJ2-5	TRBD2	CASSVLAGGGETQYF	TGTGCCAGCAGTGTGCTAGCGGGGGGCGGAGAGACCCAGTACTTC
TRBV19	few	TRBJ2-7	TRBD2	CASSITAGGPDEQYF	TGTGCCAGTAGTATTACGGCGGGAGGGCCGGACGAGCAGTACTTC
TRBV30	NA	TRBJ1-2	NA	CAWRARGGLKSNYGYTF	TGTGCCTGGAGAGCTAGAGGAGGTTTAAAATCAAACTATGGCTACACCTTC
TRBV30	NA	TRBJ1-1	TRBD1	CAWDRAYEAFF	TGTGCCTGGGACAGGGCTTATGAAGCTTTCTTT
TRBV10-3	NA	TRBJ2-7	TRBD2	CAISDVAGVGEQYF	TGTGCCATCAGTGACGTAGCGGGAGTGGGGGAGCAGTACTTC
TRBV4-2	NA	TRBJ2-5	NA	CASSQKGRGRVETQYF	TGTGCCAGCAGCCAAAAGGGGCGGGGCAGGGTGGAGACCCAGTACTTC
TRBV29-1	once	TRBJ2-1	TRBD1	CSVAGQATYNEQFF	TGCAGCGTCGCGGGACAGGCTACCTACAATGAGCAGTTCTTC
TRBV27	once	TRBJ1-2	NA	CASWERGGYTF	TGTGCCAGCTGGGAGAGGGGGGGCTACACCTTC
TRBV4-1	NA	TRBJ2-7	NA	CASSLHTSSYEQYF	TGCGCCAGCAGCCTCCATACTAGCTCCTACGAGCAGTACTTC